This T cell receptor beta chain was identified during a study of cytomegalovirus exposure and HLA in healthy donors (dated by TCRdb to 2015 to 2018). Regarding the study in general: An earlier analysis of approximately 640 of the donors reported about 290 Gb of sequence data and roughly 110 million unique TCR beta sequences from about 179 million T cells. An early release that covered some 630 HLA-typed donors contained about 290 gigabases of sequencing data and about 93 million unique TCR sequences. Among the approximately 400 genotyped donors, about 83% belonged to the genetic ancestry cluster associated with self-reported Caucasian donors. The study aimed to test whether cataloging public T cell receptors could reveal signatures of past pathogen exposure. The study profiled the T cell repertoires of about 640 subjects by immunosequencing and related them to cytomegalovirus serostatus. In addition to the first cohort of 650 to 800 subjects, a separate validation cohort of 130 or so different subjects was used. To predict cytomegalovirus infection status, the study combined high-throughput TCR immunosequencing, statistical association of individual TCRs with disease status, and machine learning. To study patterns of TCR occurrence, a later analysis re-analyzed previously published TCR beta repertoires from 666 donors and added high-resolution HLA genotyping. The later analysis used no new phenotypic data to find candidate immune exposures, relying instead on TCR beta sequences and their occurrence across donors. An earlier analysis of several hundred of the donors applied high-throughput TCR beta sequencing to assess whether each TCR beta V gene segment acted as functional or pseudogenic. Donor age, sex, ethnicity and CMV serostatus were compiled together with the repertoire data. Genome-wide SNP genotypes for about three fifths of the roughly 670 donors were used in a later genetic analysis, which treated that subset as a discovery cohort. All discovery cohort repertoires had been generated on a single sequencing platform. HLA typing included class I and class II loci at four-digit resolution. Typing coverage differed by locus: A, B, C, DRB1 and DQB1 were typed in about 629-630 donors, DQA1 in about 550, DPA1 in roughly 590, and DPB1 in roughly 450. About five DR-DQ haplotypes were treated as single units for association and clustering because of strong linkage in the cohort. Among about 390 genotyped donors of the cohort, an average of approximately 240,000 unique TCR beta nucleotide sequences were sequenced per donor, roughly 18% of them non-productive. The full study reports these points: The classifier was reported to diagnose cytomegalovirus status with high specificity and sensitivity in both the original and validation cohorts. The earlier analysis of almost 600 of the donors excluded about 16 rarely observed V segments, including chromosome 9 orphons, because counts were too low. Specific HLA alleles were associated with around 18,000 TCR beta sequences at a false discovery rate of 0.05 in a later analysis. The 87-base-pair reads could not distinguish some IMGT-functional V segments, including TRBV6-2 and TRBV6-3, so those segments were excluded. Most TCR sequences were observed very rarely across donors, whereas some public TCRs were present in many individuals. A later analysis found that HLA-associated TCR beta chains were more clonally expanded and had lower generation probabilities than equally common non-associated chains. V-gene and J-gene trimming of TCR beta chains was associated with a missense DCLRE1C variant in a later genetic analysis, and the association was replicated in an independent cohort. Immune exposure information for the cohort was limited to CMV serostatus. In vitro tests confirmed that a few of the cytomegalovirus-associated TCR beta chains recognize cytomegalovirus antigens. According to a later analysis, most CMV-associated TCR beta chains appeared to be HLA-restricted, and the HLA associations seemed to be driven largely by CMV exposure. A cluster of highly shared sequence variants was judged likely to be a technical artifact of the sequencing pipeline. HLA typing was unavailable for some donors at each locus, so association tests used only the typed subset. Assigning TCR associations to individual alleles was difficult when HLA alleles, especially DR and DQ, strongly co-occurred. Sequencing depth was assumed to be roughly uniform across donors in the presence/absence analyses, though that assumption may not hold. In a later genetic analysis, fewer N-insertions in productive TCRs were reported among donors in an Asian-associated ancestry cluster than the roughly 710-donor mean. The study gave a list of some 150 TCR beta chains associated with cytomegalovirus. According to a later analysis, TCR association rates differed among HLA loci, with DRB1 alleles showing the most associated TCRs and HLA-C alleles showing the fewest. A further reported finding was that TCR beta sequences accurately predicted the HLA-A and HLA-B alleles for most subjects in the first cohort. In this cohort, only TCR beta chains were sequenced, and detectable features were limited by the absence of alpha or paired-chain data. An earlier analysis of around 540 of the donors showed that most TCR beta V segments appeared in productive rearrangements either about 90% or about 30% of the time, which broadly matched IMGT annotations. Correlated functional status among segregating V segments might be attributable to linkage disequilibrium, but an unknown experimental factor could not be ruled out. It was suggested by the authors that the approach could potentially be generalized to other disease states and immunological phenotypes. In a later analysis, several top co-occurrence clusters were reported to appear linked to parvovirus B19, influenza, CMV and Epstein-Barr virus.

To note about this clone: Its antigen specificity is not known. No base quality information exists; no much larger clone differs at one position.

Library preparation was by the immunoSEQ multiplex PCR assay. For the multiplex PCR, a mixture combining 60 forward primers for TCR Vbeta segments and 13 reverse primers for TCR Jbeta segments was used. The CDR3 region of rearranged TCR beta genes was amplified from genomic DNA by a multiplex PCR assay. The amplified TCR beta libraries were sequenced on the Illumina HiSeq System as 87-base-pair reads. In the source study's methods: Across the roughly 640 repertoires, a later analysis counted 60 million to 90 million unique TCR beta chains, around 11 million of which were shared by at least two donors. A nearest-neighbor algorithm error-corrected the raw reads and collapsed the reads into unique sequences, merging closely related sequences to remove PCR and sequencing errors. Alignment of CDR3 sequences to IMGT reference sequences was used to assign V, D and J gene segments. For a sequence to be retained, at least a six-nucleotide match to both a V gene segment and a J gene segment was required. Rearrangements were called productive when the CDR3 lacked stop codons and stayed in frame with V and J; all others were non-productive. CDR3 was defined according to IMGT convention as the region running from the second conserved V-encoded cysteine to the conserved J-encoded phenylalanine. In an earlier analysis of some 550 of the donors, sequences lacking an unambiguous match to a single V gene segment were excluded. In an earlier analysis of some 590 of the donors, a V segment was called functional when productive rearrangements were above 56.7%, and segregating when the standard deviation between donors exceeded 5%. A statistical classification framework was built for diagnosing cytomegalovirus status from the catalog of TCR beta chain sequences. In a later analysis, V and J genes were assigned by comparing TCR nucleotide sequences against IMGT/GENE-DB human TR gene sequences. Using the TCRdist pipeline, a later analysis assigned CDR3 sequences along with most-parsimonious VDJ recombination scenarios. A later analysis defined each TCR beta chain by its CDR3 amino acid sequence plus V-gene family, and excluded reads lacking a unique V-gene family. In a later analysis, around 650 highly shared, low-generation-probability nucleotide sequences were removed to address suspected cross-contamination and a sequencing artifact. For each public chain, a later analysis derived a clonal expansion index from normalized ranks of inferred template counts within each repertoire. In a later analysis, generation probabilities were computed with a VDJ recombination model fitted to out-of-frame rearrangements, and the resulting probabilities were checked against IGoR. A later analysis scored TCR-TCR, TCR-HLA and TCR-CMV co-occurrence with hypergeometric tests, applying a repertoire-size bias correction to TCR pairs. To estimate false discovery rates, a later analysis permuted the HLA or CMV assignments 20 times. In a later analysis, co-occurring TCRs were grouped using DBSCAN, and TCRdist sequence similarity was added for clustering within HLA-allele-positive subsets. For co-occurrence clustering, repertoires with fewer than 30,000 or more than 120,000 public chains were excluded, along with roughly 5 repertoires with anomalous nucleotide sharing. This immuneACCESS table, as held by TCRdb, lists in-frame sequences with V and J called but not all clones. Of the missing ones, under half trace to an unresolved V gene in checked studies; the others have no known cause. V, J and clone size reflect that table, while D and trimming were determined from the DNA. The sample table lists about 140,000 clones, 60% to 75% of them with a count of one. The ten largest clones add up to approximately 1.6% of the sample.

The cohort was made up of hundreds of healthy bone marrow donors. Cohort members were all nominally healthy when sampled, although unrecorded immune exposures were likely present. CMV serostatus was recorded as positive for around 300 and negative for 352 of the 666 cohort members, whereas no CMV serostatus was recorded for the donor in question. A peripheral blood sample was collected from each donor, and TCR beta sequencing was performed on peripheral blood mononuclear cells. The Qiagen DNeasy Blood Extraction Kit was used to extract genomic DNA from the blood cell samples. According to the germline V gene (reference sequence), CDR1 reads MNHEY and CDR2 reads SMNVEV. V has 3 bases trimmed and J has 5 bases trimmed; junction bases matching no gene number 12. The CDR3 goes from the cysteine to the phenylalanine over 18 residues. The read is trimmed to its CDR3 DNA, 54 bases read in frame from base 1.

The clonotype comes from a human donor in good health. Here the chain combines TRBV27 and TRBJ2-5; the junction holds 13 bases that match TRBD2. Specimen: PBMCs. CDR3 loop: CASSFLGTSGRAGETQYF. The bases read TGTGCCAGCAGTTTTCTGGGTACTAGCGGGAGGGCCGGGGAGACCCAGTACTTC.